This T cell receptor beta chain came from a study of cytomegalovirus exposure and HLA in healthy donors. Regarding the study as a whole: A later analysis showed that HLA-associated TCR beta chains had undergone more clonal expansion than equally common others.

Concerning this clone: Its specificity is unknown.

This CDR3 contains 13 residues. V lost 3 bases and J 4 bases, leaving 9 bases between the germline ends. Germline CDR1 and CDR2: MNHEY and SMNVEV (reference sequence). Both 60 Vbeta primers and 13 Jbeta primers went into the PCR. Some clones are missing from TCRdb's copy, which holds only in-frame ones; the method was immunoSEQ multiplex PCR. The sample holds 150,000 to 200,000 clones, roughly 72% seen once. Sequenced material: PBMCs. This chain links TRBV27 with TRBJ1-2, with D perhaps matching TRBD1 (6 bases). The receptor was derived from a man aged 35 to 55 in good health and CMV-seronegative. CDR3 sequence (DNA): TGTGCCAGCAGTTTCAGGGGAAGCTATGGCTACACCTTC. Its translation: CASSFRGSYGYTF.